The 5 T cell receptor beta chains below come from one sample, sequenced in a study. Treg sorting used a CD4+CD25+CD127-/low gate. Adaptor-ligated barcode primers were used to amplify TRBV12-4/TRBJ1-2 clonotypes. In TCRdb, the multiplex PCR reads were re-called with MiXCR into one record per CDR3 protein. The data hold 2,000 to 2,500 distinct CDR3 sequences, with 2% to 2.5% observed a single time. Input material: tumor-infiltrating Tregs sorted from the breast tumor. These receptors all come from a female donor with breast cancer.

This clonotype is labeled as medium-sized. DNA of the CDR3: TGTGCCAGCAGTCCCGAGTCGGGACGGATCTATGGCTACACCTTC. Amino acid sequence: CASSPESGRIYGYTF. The V and J genes are TRBV12-3 or TRBV12-4 and TRBJ1-2; D possibly corresponds to TRBD1 (5 bases). Trimming shortened V by 5 bases and J by 4 bases, and 17 bases separated the two germline ends. The CDR3 covers 15 residues.

Judged by abundance, this clonotype is medium-sized. The V call is TRBV12-3 or TRBV12-4, the J call TRBJ1-2, with TRBD1 matching 7 bases. CDR3 length equals 13 residues. V lost 6 bases and J lost 8; bases outside the gene matches: 9. The CDR3 DNA reads as TGTGCCAGCAGGAAGGGACAGATCGAAGGCTACACCTTC. Translated: CASRKGQIEGYTF.

This clonotype was seen at least ten times. J is TRBJ1-2 and V is TRBV12-3 or TRBV12-4; D gene unclear. The CDR3 length is 13 residues. Trimming cost V 8 bases and J 4 bases, with 14 bases left between them. Written as DNA, the CDR3 is TGTGCCAGCTCCCGAACCCGGGGCTATGGCTACACCTTC. Protein product: CASSRTRGYGYTF.

By proportion, this clonotype is medium-sized. The rearrangement joins TRBV12-3 or TRBV12-4 to TRBJ1-2; D uncertain. This CDR3 has 13 residues. The V end lost 3 bases, the J end lost 4 bases, and 9 bases lay between the germline ends. The CDR3, as DNA: TGTGCCAGCAGTTTGGGATTTGGCTATGGCTACACCTTC. Protein: CASSLGFGYGYTF.

This clonotype is judged medium-sized (0.01 to 0.1%). The CDR3 nucleotides read TGTGCCAGCAGTTCACCGGGACACTGGGGCTACACCTTC. This sequence encodes CASSSPGHWGYTF. V gene TRBV12-3 or TRBV12-4 combines with J gene TRBJ1-2, with D tentatively TRBD1 (6 bases). V was trimmed by 4 bases and J by 8 bases, leaving 14 bases between them. The CDR3 has 13 amino acids.